This TCR beta chain was sequenced for a study of cytomegalovirus exposure and HLA in healthy donors. PCR used 60 Vbeta primers and 13 Jbeta primers. Here immunoSEQ multiplex PCR was the method, and the copy in TCRdb shows in-frame clones only, minus some. The sample includes 150,000 to 200,000 clones, 65% to 80% seen only once; the top ten take about 2.6%. Between the trimmed V and J ends, which lost 1 base and 3 bases, there was a span of 11 bases. The CDR3 runs to 14 residues. Germline-derived CDR1 and CDR2 are SGDLS and YYNGEE. The sequenced sample was PBMCs. The chain is built from TRBV9 and TRBJ2-7, with a tentative D call TRBD1 (6 bases). The sequence derives from a woman aged 40 to 50 in good health and CMV-seropositive. The CDR3 coding sequence is TGTGCCAGCAGCGTATCTCCGGACAGCTACGAGCAGTACTTC. Protein product: CASSVSPDSYEQYF.